This T cell receptor beta chain was retrieved from a study of Graves' ophthalmopathy and Graves' hyperthyroidism. Patients in the hyperthyroidism group, adults aged 18 to 65, were newly diagnosed, under 2 months' duration. Patients were excluded if they had other autoimmune diseases or uncontrolled infections, and likewise if pregnancy or lactation applied. It was from roughly 9.3 ml of fresh peripheral blood that the PBMCs came. Regarding the study as a whole: The model predicted ophthalmopathy progression with roughly 70% sensitivity and approximately 72% specificity.

This clonotype was seen repeatedly, ten times or more. Its antigen is undetermined. Amplification targeted the TCR beta CDR3 regions, with RNA transcripts as the source material. HTBI primers were used in a first-round RT-PCR, which preceded a second-round multiplex PCR. TCRdb called the multiplex PCR reads again in MiXCR, with one record for every CDR3 protein. The table has hundreds of thousands of distinct CDR3 sequences, roughly 21% seen once. From germline, CDR1 is WNHNN and CDR2 SYGVQD (reference sequence). The CDR3 consists of 14 residues. V lost 6 bases and J lost 0, with 11 bases in between. The source material was peripheral blood. This TCR was recovered from a young woman with stable Graves' hyperthyroidism. The V gene is TRBV10-1, the J gene TRBJ1-1; D unresolved. The CDR3 nucleotides read TGCGCCAGCAGGCGGCTAAGGATGAACACTGAAGCTTTCTTT. Encoded protein: CASRRLRMNTEAFF.